This TCR beta chain derives from a study of T cells in tumors after PD-1 blockade. Study summary: Excluded were patients with checkpoint blockade, immunosuppressants, or radiotherapy or other anti-cancer therapy within 4 weeks. Either cemiplimab 350 mg every 2 weeks or pembrolizumab 200 mg every 3 weeks was given. During anti-PD-1 treatment, some patients continued daily vismodegib 150 mg. Peripheral blood samples averaged approximately 37,000 unique clonotypes and about 120,000 templates.

Method: immunoSEQ multiplex PCR; TCRdb's copy keeps in-frame clones and lacks some. The table records tens of thousands of clones, around 72% of them present only once. CDR1 is SGHVS, CDR2 FQNEAQ, per germline. There are 14 residues in the CDR3. The V gene lost 7 bases and the J gene lost 8 bases, with 17 bases spanning the gap. In this sample, this clone turned up a few times. This chain links TRBV7-8 with TRBJ1-4, with a possible D match to TRBD1 (5 bases). This sample comprised PBMCs, obtained after anti-PD-1 treatment. The TCR was taken from a human donor with basal cell carcinoma. The CDR3 reads CASTGAATYEKLFF. CDR3 coding DNA: TGTGCCAGCACCGGGGCAGCTACTTACGAAAAACTGTTTTTT.